A selection of T cell receptor beta chains follows, all from one sample in a study of CD8 T cells in Susac syndrome. TCRdb itself ran the immunoSEQ multiplex PCR reads through MiXCR, one entry per CDR3 protein. In the table there are about 150,000 distinct CDR3 sequences, nearly 97% of which are singletons. Sequenced: CD8+ T cells from PBMCs. Receptor source: a human donor with multiple sclerosis. Each CDR3 is given with its conserved first and last residue. Each record gives: CDR3 protein, clone size, D gene, V gene, J gene. A D gene is named only where the DNA matches it firmly. Size is stated for part of the rows, as once, few or many counts, or as a class when the clone is expanded.

CDR3aa: CAWSGPGVSDTQYF
abundance: .
d_gene: .
v_gene: TRBV30
j_gene: TRBJ2-3

CDR3aa: CSARSRGHYEQYF
abundance: .
d_gene: TRBD1
v_gene: TRBV20-1
j_gene: TRBJ2-7

CDR3aa: CASRGLTSYNEQFF
abundance: .
d_gene: .
v_gene: TRBV6-5
j_gene: TRBJ2-1

CDR3aa: CASRPAGLQETQYF
abundance: .
d_gene: TRBD2
v_gene: TRBV27
j_gene: TRBJ2-5

CDR3aa: CASSLPSGQSRVDSPLHF
abundance: .
d_gene: TRBD1
v_gene: TRBV4-1
j_gene: TRBJ1-6

CDR3aa: CASSVNLFTDTQYF
abundance: .
d_gene: .
v_gene: TRBV9
j_gene: TRBJ2-3

CDR3aa: CASSLEGPSYNEQFF
abundance: .
d_gene: .
v_gene: TRBV9
j_gene: TRBJ2-1

CDR3aa: CASSVGTSGGTDTQYF
abundance: .
d_gene: TRBD2
v_gene: TRBV9
j_gene: TRBJ2-3

CDR3aa: CSVVEGNTEAFF
abundance: .
d_gene: .
v_gene: TRBV29-1
j_gene: TRBJ1-1

CDR3aa: CASSLSSFGISGANVLTF
abundance: .
d_gene: .
v_gene: TRBV12-3/TRBV12-4
j_gene: TRBJ2-6

CDR3aa: CASTTSGRITEAFF
abundance: .
d_gene: .
v_gene: TRBV27
j_gene: TRBJ1-1

CDR3aa: CATESRDYNEQFF
abundance: .
d_gene: .
v_gene: TRBV19
j_gene: TRBJ2-1

CDR3aa: CASILTSGGGNEQFF
abundance: .
d_gene: TRBD2
v_gene: TRBV12-3/TRBV12-4
j_gene: TRBJ2-1

CDR3aa: CASSLTSGVSRGYTF
abundance: .
d_gene: .
v_gene: TRBV12-3/TRBV12-4
j_gene: TRBJ1-2

CDR3aa: CSAPLGRAWEQYF
abundance: .
d_gene: .
v_gene: TRBV20-1
j_gene: TRBJ2-7

CDR3aa: CASSQGLAGPYAYNEQFF
abundance: once
d_gene: TRBD2
v_gene: TRBV14
j_gene: TRBJ2-1